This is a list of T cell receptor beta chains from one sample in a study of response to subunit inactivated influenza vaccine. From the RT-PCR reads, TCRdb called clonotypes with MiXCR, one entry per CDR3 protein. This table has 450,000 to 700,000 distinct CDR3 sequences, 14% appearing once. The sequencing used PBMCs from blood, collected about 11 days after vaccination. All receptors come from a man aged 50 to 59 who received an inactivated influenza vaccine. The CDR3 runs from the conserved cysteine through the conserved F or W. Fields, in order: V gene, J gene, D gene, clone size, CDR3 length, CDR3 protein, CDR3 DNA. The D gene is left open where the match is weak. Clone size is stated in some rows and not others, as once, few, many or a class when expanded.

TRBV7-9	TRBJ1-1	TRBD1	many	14	CASSLGTVNTEAFF	TGTGCCAGCTCACTTGGGACAGTGAACACTGAAGCTTTCTTT
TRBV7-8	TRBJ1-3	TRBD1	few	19	CASSPRVGTGGASGNTIYF	TGTGCCAGCAGCCCAAGGGTCGGGACAGGGGGCGCGTCTGGAAACACCATATATTTT
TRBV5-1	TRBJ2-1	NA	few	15	CASSLARGAYNEQFF	TGCGCCAGCAGCTTGGCTAGAGGGGCGTACAATGAGCAGTTCTTC
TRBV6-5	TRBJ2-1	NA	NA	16	CASSYSSGIGYNEQFF	TGTGCCAGCAGTTACTCGTCCGGGATAGGGTACAATGAGCAGTTCTTC
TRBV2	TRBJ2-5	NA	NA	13	CASSSFQRETQYF	TGTGCCAGCAGTTCCTTTCAGCGAGAGACCCAGTACTTC
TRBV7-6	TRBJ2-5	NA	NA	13	CASSYYREETQYF	TGTGCCAGCAGCTACTACAGGGAGGAGACCCAGTACTTC
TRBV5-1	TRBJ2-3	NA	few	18	CASSLVQAGPMSTDTQYF	TGCGCCAGCAGCTTGGTTCAGGCCGGGCCAATGAGCACAGATACGCAGTATTTT
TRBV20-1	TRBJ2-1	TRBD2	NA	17	CSARDESRLAVYNEQFF	TGCAGTGCTAGAGATGAATCTAGGCTAGCGGTTTACAATGAGCAGTTCTTC
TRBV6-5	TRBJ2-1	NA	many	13	CASSYRPYNEQFF	TGTGCCAGCAGTTACAGACCTTACAATGAGCAGTTCTTC
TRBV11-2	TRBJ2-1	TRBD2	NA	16	CASSLLAGPSYNEQFF	TGTGCCAGCAGCTTACTAGCGGGTCCTTCCTACAATGAGCAGTTCTTC
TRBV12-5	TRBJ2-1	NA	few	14	CAPKRVTGSNEQFF	TGTGCTCCGAAGCGGGTTACGGGTTCGAATGAGCAGTTCTTC
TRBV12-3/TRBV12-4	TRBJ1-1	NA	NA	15	CASSLDRAANTEAFF	TGTGCCAGCAGTTTAGACAGGGCGGCGAACACTGAAGCTTTCTTT
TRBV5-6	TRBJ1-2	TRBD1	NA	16	CASSSQGLGPNYGYTF	TGTGCCAGCAGCTCACAGGGGCTTGGGCCGAACTATGGCTACACCTTC
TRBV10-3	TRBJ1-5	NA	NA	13	CAINSEVNQPQHF	TGTGCCATCAATTCCGAGGTCAATCAGCCCCAGCATTTT
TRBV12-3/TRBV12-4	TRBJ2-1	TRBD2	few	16	CASSQPLTGGGNEQFF	TGTGCCAGCAGTCAACCTCTCACGGGAGGGGGGAATGAGCAGTTCTTC
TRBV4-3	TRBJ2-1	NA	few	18	CASSQETPIGSSYNEQFF	TGCGCCAGCAGCCAAGAGACCCCTATTGGGAGCTCCTACAATGAGCAGTTCTTC
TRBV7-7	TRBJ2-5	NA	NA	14	CASSTGTLRETQYF	TGTGCTAGCAGCACGGGGACCCTCCGCGAGACCCAGTACTTC
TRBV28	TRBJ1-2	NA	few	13	CATKDPTNYGYTF	TGTGCGACGAAAGACCCTACTAACTATGGCTACACCTTC
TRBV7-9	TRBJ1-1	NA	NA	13	CASSLITGSEAFF	TGTGCCAGCAGCTTAATAACGGGTAGTGAAGCTTTCTTT
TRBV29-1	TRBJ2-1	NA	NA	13	CSVAGRVGNEQFF	TGCAGCGTTGCAGGCAGGGTAGGGAATGAGCAGTTCTTC
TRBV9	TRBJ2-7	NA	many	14	CASSTRAAAYEQYF	TGTGCCAGCAGCACTAGAGCGGCGGCCTACGAGCAGTACTTC
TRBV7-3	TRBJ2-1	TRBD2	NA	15	CASSAGGWGYNEQFF	TGTGCCAGCAGCGCGGGAGGCTGGGGCTACAATGAGCAGTTCTTC
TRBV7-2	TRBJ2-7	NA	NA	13	CASSNSISYEQYF	TGTGCCAGCAGCAATAGTATTTCCTACGAGCAGTACTTC
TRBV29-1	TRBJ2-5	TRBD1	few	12	CSVQTGPETQYF	TGCAGCGTACAGACAGGGCCAGAGACCCAGTACTTC
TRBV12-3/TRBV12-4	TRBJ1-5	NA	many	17	CASSYSWLRLNNQPQHF	TGTGCCAGCAGTTACTCCTGGCTTAGGTTGAACAATCAGCCCCAGCATTTT
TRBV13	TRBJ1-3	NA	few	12	CASSLARNTIYF	TGTGCCAGCAGCTTAGCCCGAAACACCATATATTTT
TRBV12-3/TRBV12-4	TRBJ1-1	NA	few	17	CASSLGPRLLPNTEAFF	TGTGCCAGCAGTTTAGGGCCGAGACTTCTACCGAACACTGAAGCTTTCTTT
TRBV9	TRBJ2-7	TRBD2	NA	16	CASSVSAGESSYEQYF	TGTGCCAGCAGCGTATCTGCGGGGGAAAGCTCCTACGAGCAGTACTTC
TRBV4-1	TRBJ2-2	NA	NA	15	CASSQVKTVAGELFF	TGCGCCAGCAGCCAAGTAAAGACAGTCGCCGGGGAGCTGTTTTTT
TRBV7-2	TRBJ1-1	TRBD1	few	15	CASSVGQGLNTEAFF	TGTGCCAGCAGCGTTGGACAGGGGTTGAACACTGAAGCTTTCTTT
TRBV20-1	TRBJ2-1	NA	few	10	CSANYNEQFF	TGCAGTGCCAACTATAATGAGCAGTTCTTC
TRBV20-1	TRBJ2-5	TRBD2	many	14	CSARLAGLQETQYF	TGCAGTGCTAGACTAGCGGGCCTCCAAGAGACCCAGTACTTC
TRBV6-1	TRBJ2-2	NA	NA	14	CASSHRTDPGELFF	TGTGCCAGCAGTCATCGGACGGACCCCGGGGAGCTGTTTTTT
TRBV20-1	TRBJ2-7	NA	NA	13	CSAFGQNNYEQYF	TGCAGTGCTTTTGGACAGAATAACTACGAGCAGTACTTC
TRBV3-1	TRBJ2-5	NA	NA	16	CASSKSLHGAQETQYF	TGTGCCAGCAGCAAAAGCCTTCACGGGGCGCAAGAGACCCAGTACTTC
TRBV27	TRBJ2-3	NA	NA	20	CASRKQGTALGGGGSHTQYF	TGTGCCAGCAGAAAACAGGGGACAGCACTAGGCGGAGGGGGCTCGCATACGCAGTATTTT
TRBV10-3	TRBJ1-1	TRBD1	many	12	CASTGERTEAFF	TGTGCCAGCACAGGGGAAAGGACTGAAGCTTTCTTT
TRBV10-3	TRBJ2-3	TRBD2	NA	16	CAISGETSGYTDTQYF	TGTGCCATCAGTGGGGAGACTAGCGGGTACACAGATACGCAGTATTTT
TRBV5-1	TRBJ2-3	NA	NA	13	CASSSGKTDTQYF	TGCGCCAGCAGCTCGGGAAAGACAGATACGCAGTATTTT
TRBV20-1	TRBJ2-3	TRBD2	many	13	CSAKRGGTDTQYF	TGCAGTGCTAAACGGGGGGGCACAGATACGCAGTATTTT
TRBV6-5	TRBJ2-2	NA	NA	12	CATGPPGGELFF	TGTGCCACCGGACCTCCGGGCGGGGAGCTGTTTTTT
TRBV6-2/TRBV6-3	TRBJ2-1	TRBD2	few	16	CASSYPAGLAGREQFF	TGTGCCAGCAGTTACCCTGCAGGACTAGCGGGAAGGGAGCAGTTCTTC
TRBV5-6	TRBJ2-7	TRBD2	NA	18	CASSRTKEGTSGYYEQYF	TGTGCCAGCAGCCGAACCAAAGAGGGGACTAGCGGATACTACGAGCAGTACTTC
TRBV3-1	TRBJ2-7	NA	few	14	CASSQQGNADEQYF	TGTGCCAGCAGCCAACAAGGGAACGCGGACGAGCAGTACTTC
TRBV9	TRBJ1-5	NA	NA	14	CASSVGGSDQPQHF	TGTGCCAGCAGCGTAGGAGGGTCGGATCAGCCCCAGCATTTT
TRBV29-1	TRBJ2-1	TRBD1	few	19	CSVERGGTGAIVSYNEQFF	TGCAGCGTTGAACGAGGAGGGACAGGGGCGATAGTCTCCTACAATGAGCAGTTCTTC
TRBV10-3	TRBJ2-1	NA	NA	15	CAISLGGAIYNEQFF	TGTGCCATCAGCCTCGGAGGGGCCATCTACAATGAGCAGTTCTTC
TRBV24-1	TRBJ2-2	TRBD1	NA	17	CATSDMMGTGNTGELFF	TGTGCCACCAGTGATATGATGGGGACAGGGAACACCGGGGAGCTGTTTTTT
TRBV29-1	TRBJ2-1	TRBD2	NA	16	CSVGVFSGSEYNEQFF	TGCAGCGTTGGAGTATTTAGCGGGAGCGAATACAATGAGCAGTTCTTC
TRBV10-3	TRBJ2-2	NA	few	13	CAISDSLSGELFF	TGTGCCATCAGTGATTCCCTTTCGGGGGAGCTGTTTTTT
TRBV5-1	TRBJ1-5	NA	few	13	CASSSGPDQPQHF	TGCGCCAGCAGCTCCGGACCTGATCAGCCCCAGCATTTT
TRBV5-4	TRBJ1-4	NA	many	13	CASSLDEGEKLFF	TGTGCCAGCAGCTTGGATGAGGGGGAAAAACTGTTTTTT
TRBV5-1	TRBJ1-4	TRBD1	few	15	CASSSDRGRNEKLFF	TGCGCCAGCAGCTCGGACAGGGGGCGGAATGAAAAACTGTTTTTT
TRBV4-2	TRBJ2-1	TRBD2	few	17	CASSLNSGTSGGNEQFF	TGTGCCAGCAGCCTAAACTCCGGGACTAGCGGGGGGAATGAGCAGTTCTTC
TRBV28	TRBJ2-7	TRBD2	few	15	CASSGAGTSSNEQYF	TGTGCCAGCAGTGGTGCAGGGACTAGCTCGAACGAGCAGTACTTC